A single sample is the source of the 6 T cell receptor beta chains below, sequenced in a study of T cell responses to AZD1222 COVID-19 vaccine. The assay was immunoSEQ multiplex PCR, and TCRdb's table has in-frame clones only and misses some. The sample includes roughly 56,000 clones, over 75% of them seen just once. The sequences come from peripheral blood, collected 28 days after the second AZD1222 dose. These receptors all come from an adult who received the AZD1222 COVID-19 vaccine.

This chain connects TRBV30 to TRBJ2-3; D perhaps matches TRBD2 (6 bases). The CDR3 loop spans 12 amino acids. Trimming cost V 3 bases and J 4 bases, with 8 bases left between them. Germline CDR1 reads GTSNPN; CDR2 reads SVGIG (reference sequence). The CDR3 is CAWRGDSDTQYF. The CDR3 region has the DNA TGTGCCTGGAGGGGGGACTCAGATACGCAGTATTTT.

This chain connects TRBV11-1 to TRBJ2-1; TRBD2 agrees at 10 bases. Germline V gene lookup returns CDR1 SGHAT and CDR2 FQDESV (reference sequence). CDR3 length: 14 residues. The trim removed 6 bases at V and 4 bases at J, leaving 3 bases unmatched. CDR3 region: CASRSGRAYNEQFF. CDR3 bases: TGTGCCAGCAGGAGCGGGAGGGCTTACAATGAGCAGTTCTTC. Combining the CDR3 with reference TRBV11-1 and TRBJ2-1 gives the whole variable domain EAEVAQSPRYKITEKSQAVAFWCDPISGHATLYWYRQILGQGPELLVQFQDESVVDDSQLPKDRFSAERLKGVDSTLKIQPAELGDSAMYLCASRSGRAYNEQFFGPGTRLTVL.

The rearrangement links TRBV9 to TRBJ2-2, with 7 bases that match TRBD1. The CDR3 is 15 amino acids. The trim removed 4 bases at V and 7 bases at J, leaving 10 bases unmatched. Germline CDR1 and CDR2: SGDLS and YYNGEE. Here the CDR3 reads CASSPTTGWHGELFF. For the CDR3, the DNA is TGTGCCAGCAGCCCCACGACAGGGTGGCACGGGGAGCTGTTTTTT.

Comments on this clone: The junction shows a germline mismatch at one end, possibly a read error. This sequence joins TRBV3-1 (or the pseudogene TRBV3-2) and TRBJ1-1; D is possibly TRBD1 (5 bases). CDR1 LGHDT and CDR2 YNNKEL come from the germline V gene (reference sequence). The CDR3 extends over 12 amino acids. The CDR3, as DNA: TGTGCCAGCCGCCACGGGGGGACTGAAGCTTTCTTT. It is translated as CASRHGGTEAFF.

This chain uses TRBV18 with TRBJ1-3; possible D gene TRBD1, 5 bases. Germline V gene lookup returns CDR1 KGHSH and CDR2 LQKENI. Trimming cost V 0 bases and J 7 bases, with 13 bases left between them. CDR3 length equals 15 residues. The DNA of the CDR3 is TGTGCCAGCTCACCACCGGGCCAGGGATTTAACACCATATATTTT. This gives the protein CASSPPGQGFNTIYF. The variable domain in full, with the rest retrieved from reference TRBV18 and TRBJ1-3, is NAGVMQNPRHLVRRRGQEARLRCSPMKGHSHVYWYRQLPEEGLKFMVYLQKENIIDESGMPKERFSAEFPKEGPSILRIQQVVRGDSAAYFCASSPPGQGFNTIYFGEGSWLTVV.

This clone was observed a single time. This chain uses TRBV4-2 with TRBJ2-1; 7 bases align to TRBD1. With V trimmed by 2 bases and J by 3 bases, 7 bases remained unmatched. CDR1 and CDR2 from the germline V gene are LGHNA and YNFKEQ. The CDR3 loop spans 16 amino acids. CDR3 amino acids: CASSQPPGQLYNEQFF. CDR3 coding DNA: TGTGCCAGCAGCCAACCGCCGGGACAGCTCTACAATGAGCAGTTCTTC.